These T cell receptor beta chains were read from a single sample in a study of blood T cell repertoires in COVID-19. TCRdb's table, derived via immunoSEQ multiplex PCR, lists solely in-frame clones and lacks some. Of some 220,000 clones in the sample, almost 85% were seen once. The sample taken for sequencing was peripheral blood. The receptor source for this set is a man aged 45-65 years with COVID-19, enrolled during active disease. Both conserved end residues are trimmed from each CDR3.

TRBJ1-1 TRBV30 AWSGQMNTEAF
TRBJ1-2 TRBV18 ASSPDRGSYGYT
TRBJ2-1 TRBV19 ASSINPGTGCF
TRBJ1-5 TRBV7-8 ASSLVGVLGNQPQH
TRBJ1-4 TRBV29-1 SVIGSGKGEKLF
TRBJ1-1 TRBV6-5 ASSYPGQGGTEAF
TRBJ2-5 TRBV11-3 ASSLGDRETQY
TRBJ1-4 TRBV30 AWRGATNEKLF
TRBJ2-3 TRBV24-1 ATSAWTSGGTDTQY
TRBJ2-3 TRBV2 ASLTSGGPDTQY
TRBJ1-2 TRBV9 ASSVAPTVNYGYT
TRBJ1-5 TRBV7-2 ASSIWTGSNQPQH
TRBJ2-5 TRBV29-1 SVGHNRRETQY
TRBJ1-1 TRBV6-5 ASRNREGTEAF
TRBJ1-2 TRBV10-3 AISESPDTYGYT
TRBJ1-4 TRBV19 ASSHRGSDEKLF
TRBJ2-3 TRBV9 ASSPALAGRSDTQY
TRBJ2-7 TRBV28 ASNLPGTPSYEQY
TRBJ2-1 TRBV24-1 ATSDSWALTGVNEQF
TRBJ2-1 TRBV18 ASSPTVNEQF
TRBJ2-6 TRBV19 ASSLQGTGANVLT
TRBJ2-7 TRBV13 ASSLGTPFAEQY
TRBJ2-7 TRBV5-4 ASSAGGAYEQY
TRBJ1-2 TRBV4-1 ASSQEVPNGYT
TRBJ1-3 TRBV28 ASRSGRRIFSGNTIY
TRBJ2-6 TRBV7-3 ASRNSGANVLT